This TCR beta chain was found in a study of cytomegalovirus exposure and HLA in healthy donors. Vbeta (60) and Jbeta (13) primers were used in the PCR. Libraries were prepared by immunoSEQ multiplex PCR; TCRdb keeps only in-frame clonotypes and omits some of them. This repertoire shows 150,000 to 180,000 clones, more than 60% found once; its top ten account for over 3%. Specimen: PBMCs. The source of this sequence is a woman aged 40 to 55 in good health and CMV-seronegative.

The CDR3 here is CASSLNQATEAFF. CDR3 in DNA: TGTGCCAGCAGCTTAAACCAAGCCACTGAAGCTTTCTTT. The chain is built from TRBV7-2 and TRBJ1-1; D gene unclear. There are 13 residues in the CDR3. Germline CDR1 is SGHTA and CDR2 is FQGNSA. Trimming removed 2 bases at V and 4 bases at J, with 8 bases between.